This record concerns one T cell receptor (beta chain) sequence. Its antigen is as yet unknown. The data were taken from a study of Ad26.COV2.S vaccination and SARS-CoV-2 variants. Generated by immunoSEQ multiplex PCR, the TCRdb table keeps only in-frame clones and is missing some. The data contain around 420,000 clones, 88% of them singletons. Described treatment: some 20 received Ad26.COV2.S at low or high dose, single or two shots; a few received placebo; per-sample allocation not given. Sampling occurred on day 63 after the first vaccine or placebo injection. Immunization relied on an Ad26 vector, which expressed Wuhan-strain SARS-CoV-2 spike. The CDR3 consists of 11 residues. Germline values: CDR1 GTSNPN, CDR2 SVGIG (reference sequence). V lost 5 bases, J lost 10 bases, and 2 bases stayed unmatched. Study-wide results and caveats: After vaccination, reports described spike-specific CD8+ and CD4+ T cell responses as showing substantial breadth.

The receptor's source is a person between 18 and 65 years old who received the Ad26.COV2.S COVID-19 vaccine or a placebo. The sample was peripheral blood, taken in a trial of Ad26.COV2.S vaccine versus placebo. The chain recombines TRBV30 with TRBJ1-4, with 9 bases aligning to TRBD1. This CDR3 reads CAWETGGKLFF. CDR3 DNA sequence: TGTGCCTGGGAGACAGGGGGAAAACTGTTTTTT.